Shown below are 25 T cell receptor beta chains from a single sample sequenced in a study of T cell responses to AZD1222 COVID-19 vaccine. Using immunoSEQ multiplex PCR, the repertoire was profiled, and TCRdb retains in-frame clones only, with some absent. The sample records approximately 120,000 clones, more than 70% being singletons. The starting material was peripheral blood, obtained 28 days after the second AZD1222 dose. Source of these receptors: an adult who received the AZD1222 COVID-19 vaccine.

CDR3 bases: TGTGCCAGCATCCAGGGAAGTAAGCGCGATGAGCAGTTCTTC. Protein: CASIQGSKRDEQFF. The V gene is TRBV7-9, the J gene TRBJ2-1, with a weak D call TRBD1 (5 bases). Germline V lookup: CDR1 SEHNR, CDR2 FQNEAQ (reference sequence). V lost 7 bases to trimming and J lost 8 bases, with 18 bases between them. This CDR3 region has 14 residues.

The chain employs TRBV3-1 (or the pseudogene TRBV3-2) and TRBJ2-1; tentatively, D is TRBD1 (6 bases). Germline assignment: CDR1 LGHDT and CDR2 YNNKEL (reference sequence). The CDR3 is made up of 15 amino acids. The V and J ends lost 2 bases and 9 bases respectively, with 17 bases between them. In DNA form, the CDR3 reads TGTGCCAGCAGCCAAATTGGGGGCGCCCCCAGTGAGCAGTTCTTC. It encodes CASSQIGGAPSEQFF.

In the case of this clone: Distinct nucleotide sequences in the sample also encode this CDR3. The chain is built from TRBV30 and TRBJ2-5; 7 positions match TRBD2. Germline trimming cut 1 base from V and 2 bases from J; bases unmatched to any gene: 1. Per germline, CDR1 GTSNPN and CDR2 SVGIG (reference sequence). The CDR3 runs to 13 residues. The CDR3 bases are TGTGCCTGGAGTGGGGGGGGGCAAGAGACCCAGTACTTC. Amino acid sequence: CAWSGGGQETQYF.

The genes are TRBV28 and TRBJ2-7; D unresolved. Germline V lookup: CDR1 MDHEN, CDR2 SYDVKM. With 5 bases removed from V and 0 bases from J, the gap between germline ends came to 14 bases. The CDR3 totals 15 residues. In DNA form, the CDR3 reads TGTGCCAGCAGTCCCTTACGACCAGGCTCCTACGAGCAGTACTTC. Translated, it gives CASSPLRPGSYEQYF.

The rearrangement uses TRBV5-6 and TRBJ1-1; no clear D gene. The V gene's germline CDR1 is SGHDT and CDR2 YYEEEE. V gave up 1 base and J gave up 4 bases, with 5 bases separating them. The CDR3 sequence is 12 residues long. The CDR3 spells CASSLSATEAFF. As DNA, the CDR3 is TGTGCCAGCAGCTTGTCCGCCACTGAAGCTTTCTTT.

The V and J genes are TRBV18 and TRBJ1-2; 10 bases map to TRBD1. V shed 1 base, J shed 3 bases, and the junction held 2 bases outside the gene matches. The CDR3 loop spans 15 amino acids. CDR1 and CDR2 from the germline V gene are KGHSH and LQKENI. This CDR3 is CASSPLTGGDYGYTF. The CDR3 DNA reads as TGTGCCAGCTCACCACTGACAGGGGGCGACTATGGCTACACCTTC.

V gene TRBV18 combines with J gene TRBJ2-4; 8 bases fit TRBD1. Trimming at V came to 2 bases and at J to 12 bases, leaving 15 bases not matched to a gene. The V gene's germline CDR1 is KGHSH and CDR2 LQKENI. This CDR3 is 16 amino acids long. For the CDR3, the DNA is TGTGCCAGCTCACCAGGACAGGGCGAGTCAGAAGTGAGTCAGTACTTC. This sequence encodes CASSPGQGESEVSQYF.

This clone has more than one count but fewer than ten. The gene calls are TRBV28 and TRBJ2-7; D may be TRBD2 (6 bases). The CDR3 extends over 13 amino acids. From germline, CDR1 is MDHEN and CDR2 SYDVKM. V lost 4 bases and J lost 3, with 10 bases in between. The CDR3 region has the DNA TGTGCCAGCAGTTGGGACGGGGGCTACGAGCAGTACTTC. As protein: CASSWDGGYEQYF.

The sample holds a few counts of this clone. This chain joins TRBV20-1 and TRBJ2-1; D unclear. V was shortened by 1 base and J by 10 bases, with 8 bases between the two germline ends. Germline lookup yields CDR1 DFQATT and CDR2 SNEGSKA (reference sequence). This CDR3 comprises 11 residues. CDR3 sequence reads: CSARVAGEQFF. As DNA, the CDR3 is TGCAGTGCTAGAGTAGCCGGGGAGCAGTTCTTC.

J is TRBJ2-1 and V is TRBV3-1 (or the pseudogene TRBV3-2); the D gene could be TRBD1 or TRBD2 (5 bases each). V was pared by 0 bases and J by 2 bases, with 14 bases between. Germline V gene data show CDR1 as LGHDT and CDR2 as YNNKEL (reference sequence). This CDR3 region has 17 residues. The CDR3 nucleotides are TGTGCCAGCAGCCAAGATTGGGGACCGGGTCCCTACAATGAGCAGTTCTTC. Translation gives CASSQDWGPGPYNEQFF.

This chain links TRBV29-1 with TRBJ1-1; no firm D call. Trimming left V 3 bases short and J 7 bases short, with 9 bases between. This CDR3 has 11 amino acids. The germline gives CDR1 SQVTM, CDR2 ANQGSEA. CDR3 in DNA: TGCAGCGTTGAGTCCCGGCGTGAAGCTTTCTTT. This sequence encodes CSVESRREAFF. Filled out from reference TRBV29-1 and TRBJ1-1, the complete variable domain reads SAVISQKPSRDICQRGTSLTIQCQVDSQVTMMFWYRQQPGQSLTLIATANQGSEATYESGFVIDKFPISRPNLTFSTLTVSNMSPEDSSIYLCSVESRREAFFGQGTRLTVV.

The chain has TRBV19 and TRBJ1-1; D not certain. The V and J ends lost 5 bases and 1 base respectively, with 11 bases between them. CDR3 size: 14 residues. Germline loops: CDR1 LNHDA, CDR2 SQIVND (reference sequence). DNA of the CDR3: TGTGCCAGTAGTTTAATGGGCCAGAACACTGAAGCTTTCTTT. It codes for CASSLMGQNTEAFF. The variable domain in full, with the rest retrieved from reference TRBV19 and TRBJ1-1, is DGGITQSPKYLFRKEGQNVTLSCEQNLNHDAMYWYRQDPGQGLRLIYYSQIVNDFQKGDIAEGYSVSREKKESFPLTVTSAQKNPTAFYLCASSLMGQNTEAFFGQGTRLTVV.

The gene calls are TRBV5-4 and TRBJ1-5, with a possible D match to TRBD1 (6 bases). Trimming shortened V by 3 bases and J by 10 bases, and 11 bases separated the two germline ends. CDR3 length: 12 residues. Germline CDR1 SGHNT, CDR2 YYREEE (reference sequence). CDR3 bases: TGTGCCAGCAGCTCCCCACAGGGACCCCAGCATTTT. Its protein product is CASSSPQGPQHF.

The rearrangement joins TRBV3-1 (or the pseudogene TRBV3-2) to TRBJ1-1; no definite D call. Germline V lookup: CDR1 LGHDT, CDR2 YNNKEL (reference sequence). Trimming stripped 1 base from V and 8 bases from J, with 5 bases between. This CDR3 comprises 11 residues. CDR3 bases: TGTGCCAGCAGCCAAGGTAGGGAAGCTTTCTTT. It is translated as CASSQGREAFF.

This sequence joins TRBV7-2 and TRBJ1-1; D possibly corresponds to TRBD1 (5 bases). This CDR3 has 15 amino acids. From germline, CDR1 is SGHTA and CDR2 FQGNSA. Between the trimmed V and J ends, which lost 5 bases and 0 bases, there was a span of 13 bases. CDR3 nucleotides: TGTGCCAGCAGCCCACCGGGACGGTTGAACACTGAAGCTTTCTTT. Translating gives CASSPPGRLNTEAFF.

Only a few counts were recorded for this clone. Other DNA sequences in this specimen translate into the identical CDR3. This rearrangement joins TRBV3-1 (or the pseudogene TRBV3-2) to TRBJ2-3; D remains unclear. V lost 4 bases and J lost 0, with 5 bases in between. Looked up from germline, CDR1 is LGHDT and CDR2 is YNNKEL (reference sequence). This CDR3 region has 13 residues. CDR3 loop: CASSPESTDTQYF. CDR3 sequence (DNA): TGTGCCAGCAGCCCCGAGAGCACAGATACGCAGTATTTT.

The CDR3 reads CASSYSGEGPNEQFF. The CDR3 DNA follows: TGTGCCAGCAGTTACTCAGGTGAGGGTCCCAATGAGCAGTTCTTC. This rearrangement joins TRBV6-6 to TRBJ2-1, with D perhaps matching TRBD2 (5 bases). Between the trimmed V and J ends, which lost 0 bases and 6 bases, there was a span of 12 bases. CDR1 and CDR2 (germline): MNHNY, SVGAGI (reference sequence). This CDR3 comprises 15 residues.

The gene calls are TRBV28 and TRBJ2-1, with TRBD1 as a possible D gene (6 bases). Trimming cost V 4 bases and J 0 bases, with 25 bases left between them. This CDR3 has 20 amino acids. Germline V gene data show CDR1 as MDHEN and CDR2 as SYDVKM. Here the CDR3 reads CASSSSKIRTAEGSYNEQFF. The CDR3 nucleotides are TGTGCCAGCAGTTCGAGTAAAATAAGGACAGCCGAAGGCTCCTACAATGAGCAGTTCTTC.

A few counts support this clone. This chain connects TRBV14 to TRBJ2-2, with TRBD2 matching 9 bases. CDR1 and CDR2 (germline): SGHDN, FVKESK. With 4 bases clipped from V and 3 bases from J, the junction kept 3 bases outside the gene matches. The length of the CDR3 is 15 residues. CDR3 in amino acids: CASSPSGGHTGELFF. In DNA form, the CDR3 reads TGTGCCAGCAGCCCAAGCGGGGGGCACACCGGGGAGCTGTTTTTT.

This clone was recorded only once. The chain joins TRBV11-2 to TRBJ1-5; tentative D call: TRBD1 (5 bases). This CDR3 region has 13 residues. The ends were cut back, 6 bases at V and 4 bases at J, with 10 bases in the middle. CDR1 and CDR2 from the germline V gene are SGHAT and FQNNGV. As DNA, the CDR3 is TGTGCCAGCAGTCGACAGAAAAATCAGCCCCAGCATTTT. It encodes CASSRQKNQPQHF.

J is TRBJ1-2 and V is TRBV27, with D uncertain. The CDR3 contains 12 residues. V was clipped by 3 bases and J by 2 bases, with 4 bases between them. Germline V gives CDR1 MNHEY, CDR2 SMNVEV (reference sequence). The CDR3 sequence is CASSFGNYGYTF. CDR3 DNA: TGTGCCAGCAGTTTTGGGAACTATGGCTACACCTTC.

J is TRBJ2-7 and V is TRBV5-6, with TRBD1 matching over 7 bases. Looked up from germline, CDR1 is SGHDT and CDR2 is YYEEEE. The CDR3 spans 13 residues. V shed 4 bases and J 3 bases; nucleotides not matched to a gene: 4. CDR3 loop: CASSADRDYEQYF. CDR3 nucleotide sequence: TGTGCCAGCAGCGCCGACAGGGACTACGAGCAGTACTTC. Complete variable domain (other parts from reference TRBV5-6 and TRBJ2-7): DAGVTQSPTHLIKTRGQQVTLRCSPKSGHDTVSWYQQALGQGPQFIFQYYEEEERQRGNFPDRFSGHQFPNYSSELNVNALLLGDSALYLCASSADRDYEQYFGPGTRLTVT.

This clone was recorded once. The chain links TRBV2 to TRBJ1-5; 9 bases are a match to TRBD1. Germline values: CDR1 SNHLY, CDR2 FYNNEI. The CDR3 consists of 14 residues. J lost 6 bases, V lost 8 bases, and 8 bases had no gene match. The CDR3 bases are TGTGCCAGCGGAGGGACAGGGAAAAGTCAGCCCCAGCATTTT. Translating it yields CASGGTGKSQPQHF.

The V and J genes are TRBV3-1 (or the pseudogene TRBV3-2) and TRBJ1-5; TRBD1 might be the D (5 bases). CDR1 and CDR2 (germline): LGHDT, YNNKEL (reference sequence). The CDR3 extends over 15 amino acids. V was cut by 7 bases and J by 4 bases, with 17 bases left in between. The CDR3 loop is CASTRFSGINQPQHF. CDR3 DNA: TGTGCCAGCACACGGTTTTCAGGGATAAATCAGCCCCAGCATTTT.

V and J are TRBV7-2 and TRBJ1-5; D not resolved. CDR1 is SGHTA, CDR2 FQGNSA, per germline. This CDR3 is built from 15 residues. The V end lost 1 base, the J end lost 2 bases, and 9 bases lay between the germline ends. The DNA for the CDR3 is TGTGCCAGCAGCTTAGGGATATCGCGCAATCAGCCCCAGCATTTT. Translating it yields CASSLGISRNQPQHF. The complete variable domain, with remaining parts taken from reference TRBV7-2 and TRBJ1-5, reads GAGVSQSPSNKVTEKGKDVELRCDPISGHTALYWYRQSLGQGLEFLIYFQGNSAPDKSGLPSDRFSAERTGGSVSTLTIQRTQQEDSAVYLCASSLGISRNQPQHFGDGTRLSIL.